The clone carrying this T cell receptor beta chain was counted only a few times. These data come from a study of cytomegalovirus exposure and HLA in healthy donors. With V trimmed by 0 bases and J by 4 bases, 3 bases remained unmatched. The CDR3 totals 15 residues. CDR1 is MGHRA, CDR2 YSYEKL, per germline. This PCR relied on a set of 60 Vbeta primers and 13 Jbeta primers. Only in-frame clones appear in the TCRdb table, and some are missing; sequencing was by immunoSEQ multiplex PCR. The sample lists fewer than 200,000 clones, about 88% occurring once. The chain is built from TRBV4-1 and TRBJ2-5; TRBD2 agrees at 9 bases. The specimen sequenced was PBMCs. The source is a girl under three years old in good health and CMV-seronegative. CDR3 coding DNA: TGCGCCAGCAGCCAAGATCGCGGGAGGGTAGAGACCCAGTACTTC. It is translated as CASSQDRGRVETQYF.